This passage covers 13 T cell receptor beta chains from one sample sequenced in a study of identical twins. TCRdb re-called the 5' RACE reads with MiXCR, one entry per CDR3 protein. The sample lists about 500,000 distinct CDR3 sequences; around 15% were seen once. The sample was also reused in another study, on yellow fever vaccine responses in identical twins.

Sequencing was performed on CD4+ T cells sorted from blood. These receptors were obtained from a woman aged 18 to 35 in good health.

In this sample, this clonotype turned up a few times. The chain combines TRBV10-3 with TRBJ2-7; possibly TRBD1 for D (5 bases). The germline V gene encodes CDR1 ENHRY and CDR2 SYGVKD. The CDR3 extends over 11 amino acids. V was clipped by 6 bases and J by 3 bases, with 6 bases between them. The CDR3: CAISRDYEQYF. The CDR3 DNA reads TGTGCCATCAGCAGGGACTACGAGCAGTACTTC.

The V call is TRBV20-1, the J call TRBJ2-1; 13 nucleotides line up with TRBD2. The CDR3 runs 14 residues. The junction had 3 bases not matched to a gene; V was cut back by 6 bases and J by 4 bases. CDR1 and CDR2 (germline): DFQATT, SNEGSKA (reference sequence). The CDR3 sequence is CSAPGLAGYNEQFF. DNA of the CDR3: TGCAGTGCCCCGGGACTAGCGGGATACAATGAGCAGTTCTTC.

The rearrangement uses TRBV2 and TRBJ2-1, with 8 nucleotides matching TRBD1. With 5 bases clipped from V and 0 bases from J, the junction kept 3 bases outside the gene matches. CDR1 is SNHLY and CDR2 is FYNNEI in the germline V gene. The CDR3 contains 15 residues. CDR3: CASSWDRSSYNEQFF. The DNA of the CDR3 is TGTGCCAGCAGTTGGGACAGGTCCTCCTACAATGAGCAGTTCTTC. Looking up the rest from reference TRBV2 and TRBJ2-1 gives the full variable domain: EPEVTQTPSHQVTQMGQEVILRCVPISNHLYFYWYRQILGQKVEFLVSFYNNEISEKSEIFDDQFSVERPDGSNFTLKIRSTKLEDSAMYFCASSWDRSSYNEQFFGPGTRLTVL.

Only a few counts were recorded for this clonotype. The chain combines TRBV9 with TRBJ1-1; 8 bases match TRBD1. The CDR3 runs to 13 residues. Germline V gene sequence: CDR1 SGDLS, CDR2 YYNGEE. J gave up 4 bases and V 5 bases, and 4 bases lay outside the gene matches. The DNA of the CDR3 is TGTGCCAGCAGTCATACAGGGGGCACTGAAGCTTTCTTT. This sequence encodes CASSHTGGTEAFF.

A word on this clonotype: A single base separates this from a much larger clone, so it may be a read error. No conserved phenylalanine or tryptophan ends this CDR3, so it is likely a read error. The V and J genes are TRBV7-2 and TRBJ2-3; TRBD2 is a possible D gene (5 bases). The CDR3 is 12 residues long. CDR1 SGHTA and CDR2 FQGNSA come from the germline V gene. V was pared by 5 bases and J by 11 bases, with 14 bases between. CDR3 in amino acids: CASSPEGARQYY. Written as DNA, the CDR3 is TGTGCCAGCAGCCCCGAGGGCGCCCGGCAGTATTAT.

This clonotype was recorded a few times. CDR3 bases: TGTGCCAGCAGTGACCCCGGGACTAGGATCCATGAGCAGTTCTTC. It codes for CASSDPGTRIHEQFF. The chain recombines TRBV25-1 with TRBJ2-1, with 8 bases matching TRBD2. The trim removed 3 bases at V and 8 bases at J, leaving 9 bases unmatched. CDR1 and CDR2 from the germline V gene are MGHDK and SYGVNS. CDR3 length: 15 residues.

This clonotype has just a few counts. CDR3 nucleotide sequence: TGCAGTGCTAGAGCCTTGGAGGGGGCCTTTTACACTGAAGCTTTCTTT. Amino acid sequence: CSARALEGAFYTEAFF. V gene TRBV20-1 combines with J gene TRBJ1-1, with TRBD1 identical over 7 bases. Looked up from germline, CDR1 is DFQATT and CDR2 is SNEGSKA (reference sequence). The trim removed 1 base at V and 3 bases at J, leaving 11 bases unmatched. There are 16 residues in the CDR3.

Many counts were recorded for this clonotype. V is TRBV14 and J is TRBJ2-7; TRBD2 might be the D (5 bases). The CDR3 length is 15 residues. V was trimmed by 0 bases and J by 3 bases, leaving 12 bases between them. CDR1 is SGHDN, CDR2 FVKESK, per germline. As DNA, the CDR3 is TGTGCCAGCAGCCAAGAACTTAGCGTCGGCTACGAGCAGTACTTC. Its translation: CASSQELSVGYEQYF.

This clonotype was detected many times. The CDR3 spells CSVAQTGYEQFF. The CDR3 coding sequence is TGCAGCGTTGCTCAGACGGGGTATGAGCAGTTCTTC. The chain joins TRBV29-1 to TRBJ2-1; D possibly corresponds to TRBD2 (5 bases). This CDR3 region has 12 residues. The V end was cut by 4 bases, the J end by 8 bases, with 12 bases between. CDR1 and CDR2 from the germline V gene are SQVTM and ANQGSEA.

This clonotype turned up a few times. The CDR3 reads CASRRAESGELFF. CDR3 DNA: TGCGCCAGCAGAAGGGCGGAGAGCGGGGAGCTGTTTTTT. The chain joins TRBV4-3 to TRBJ2-2; D gene uncertain. The CDR3 length is 13 residues. The germline V and J ends were trimmed by 6 bases and 7 bases, with 12 bases remaining between them. The germline CDR1 and CDR2 sequences are LGHNA and YSLEER.

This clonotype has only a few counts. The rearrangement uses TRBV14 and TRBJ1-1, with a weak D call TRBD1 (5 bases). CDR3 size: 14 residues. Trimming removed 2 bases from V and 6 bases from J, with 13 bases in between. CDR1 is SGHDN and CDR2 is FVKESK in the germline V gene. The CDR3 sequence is CASSQWTGDPEAFF. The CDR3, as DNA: TGTGCCAGCAGCCAATGGACTGGGGACCCTGAAGCTTTCTTT.

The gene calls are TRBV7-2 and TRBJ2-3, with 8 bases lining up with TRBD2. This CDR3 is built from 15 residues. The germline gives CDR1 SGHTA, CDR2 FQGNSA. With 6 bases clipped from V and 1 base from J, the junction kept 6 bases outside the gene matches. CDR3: CASRLSGVGTDTQYF. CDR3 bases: TGTGCCAGCAGACTTAGCGGGGTCGGCACAGATACGCAGTATTTT.

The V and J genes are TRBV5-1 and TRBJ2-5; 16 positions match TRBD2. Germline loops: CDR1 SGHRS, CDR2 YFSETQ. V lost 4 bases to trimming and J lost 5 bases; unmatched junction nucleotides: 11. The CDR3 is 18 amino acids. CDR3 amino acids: CASSVGTSGRAVEETQYF. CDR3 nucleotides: TGCGCCAGCAGCGTGGGGACTAGCGGGAGGGCCGTTGAGGAGACCCAGTACTTC.